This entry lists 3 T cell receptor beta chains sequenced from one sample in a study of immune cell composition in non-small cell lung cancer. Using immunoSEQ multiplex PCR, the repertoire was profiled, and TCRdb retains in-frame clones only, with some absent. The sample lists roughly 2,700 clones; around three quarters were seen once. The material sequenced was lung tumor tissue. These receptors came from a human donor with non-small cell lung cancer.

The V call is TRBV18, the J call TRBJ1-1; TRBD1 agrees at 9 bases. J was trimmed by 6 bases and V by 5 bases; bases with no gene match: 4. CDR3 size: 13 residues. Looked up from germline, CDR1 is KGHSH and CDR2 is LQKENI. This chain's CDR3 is CASSAGTGSEAFF. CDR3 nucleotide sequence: TGTGCCAGCTCAGCAGGGACAGGGTCTGAAGCTTTCTTT.

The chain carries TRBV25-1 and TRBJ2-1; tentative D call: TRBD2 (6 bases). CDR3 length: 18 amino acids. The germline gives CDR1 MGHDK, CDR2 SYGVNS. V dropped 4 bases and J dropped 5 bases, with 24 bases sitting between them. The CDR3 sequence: CASSVSLSGTSGHNEQFF. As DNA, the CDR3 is TGTGCCAGCAGTGTGTCTCTATCCGGGACTTCGGGGCACAATGAGCAGTTCTTC.

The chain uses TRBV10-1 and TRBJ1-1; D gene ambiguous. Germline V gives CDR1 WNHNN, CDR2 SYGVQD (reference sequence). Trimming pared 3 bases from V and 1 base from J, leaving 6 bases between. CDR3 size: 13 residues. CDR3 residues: CASSDDKNTEAFF. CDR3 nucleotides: TGCGCCAGCAGTGATGACAAGAACACTGAAGCTTTCTTT.